The next 23 T cell receptor beta chains were all read from a single sample in a study of CD8 T cells in ankylosing spondylitis. Their cognate antigens are unknown. TCRdb re-called the 5' RACE reads with MiXCR, one entry per CDR3 protein. The sample holds 500,000 or so distinct CDR3 sequences, 5.3% seen once. Study-level points and caveats: What seemed typical of ankylosing spondylitis blood was a TCR beta motif built from about 8 highly homologous variants.

The sequencing sample was made of blood, either unsorted or a sorted T cell fraction (not recorded which). The receptors here all came from a male donor with ankylosing spondylitis.

This clonotype was detected ten times or more. This sequence joins TRBV6-6 and TRBJ2-5; no definite D call. Germline CDR1 is MNHNY and CDR2 is SVGAGI (reference sequence). The V and J ends lost 0 bases and 7 bases respectively, with 6 bases between them. This CDR3 region has 12 residues. The CDR3 spells CASSYSSATQYF. The CDR3 DNA reads TGTGCCAGCAGTTACTCTTCGGCGACCCAGTACTTC.

A few counts support this clonotype. The genes are TRBV28 and TRBJ2-7; TRBD1 matches 7 bases. CDR1 MDHEN and CDR2 SYDVKM come from the germline V gene. This CDR3 region has 15 residues. Trimming removed 4 bases from V and 2 bases from J; junction bases left unmatched: 8. The CDR3 here is CASSSSGGHTYEQYF. The CDR3 DNA reads TGTGCCAGCAGTTCTTCAGGGGGTCACACCTACGAGCAGTACTTC. Looking up the rest from reference TRBV28 and TRBJ2-7 gives the full variable domain: DVKVTQSSRYLVKRTGEKVFLECVQDMDHENMFWYRQDPGLGLRLIYFSYDVKMKEKGDIPEGYSVSREKKERFSLILESASTNQTSMYLCASSSSGGHTYEQYFGPGTRLTVT.

Ten or more counts support this clonotype. V gene TRBV5-1 combines with J gene TRBJ2-2; tentatively, D is TRBD2 (5 bases). Trimming cost V 0 bases and J 4 bases, with 10 bases left between them. The CDR3 totals 15 residues. Germline lookup yields CDR1 SGHRS and CDR2 YFSETQ. The CDR3 sequence is CASSLGGIGTGELFF. CDR3 DNA: TGCGCCAGCAGCTTGGGAGGGATCGGCACCGGGGAGCTGTTTTTT.

The table lists this clonotype with many counts. The genes are TRBV5-1 and TRBJ2-1; 8 nucleotides match TRBD2. From germline, CDR1 is SGHRS and CDR2 YFSETQ. J lost 7 bases, V lost 1 base, and 7 bases had no gene match. The length of the CDR3 is 15 residues. CDR3 residues: CASSLSGRGGNEQFF. The CDR3, as DNA: TGCGCCAGCAGCTTGAGCGGGAGAGGGGGGAATGAGCAGTTCTTC. Based on the CDR3 plus reference TRBV5-1 and TRBJ2-1, the full variable domain is KAGVTQTPRYLIKTRGQQVTLSCSPISGHRSVSWYQQTPGQGLQFLFEYFSETQRNKGNFPGRFSGRQFSNSRSEMNVSTLELGDSALYLCASSLSGRGGNEQFFGPGTRLTVL.

This clonotype occurred many times. V is TRBV6-1 and J is TRBJ1-6; 8 nucleotides agree with TRBD1. Germline V gene lookup returns CDR1 MNHNS and CDR2 SASEGT. J lost 3 bases, V lost 2 bases, and 6 bases had no gene match. The CDR3 extends over 17 amino acids. The CDR3 coding sequence is TGTGCCAGCAGTGAAAAGACAGGGGTCCTCTATAATTCACCCCTCCACTTT. Translating gives CASSEKTGVLYNSPLHF.

This clonotype was recorded at least ten times. This chain connects TRBV15 to TRBJ1-2, with TRBD1 identical over 9 bases. This CDR3 contains 17 residues. In germline, CDR1 is LNHNV, CDR2 YYDKDF (reference sequence). Losses at the gene ends were 1 base for V and 4 bases for J; bases not matched to a gene: 10. CDR3 nucleotides: TGTGCCACCAGCAGAGTCCTGGGCCTGGACAGGGGCTATGGCTACACCTTC. It is translated as CATSRVLGLDRGYGYTF.

This clonotype was counted many times. This rearrangement joins TRBV6-2 or TRBV6-3 to TRBJ2-2; a weak D match, TRBD1 (6 bases). Germline loops: CDR1 MNHEY, CDR2 SVGEGT. There are 15 residues in the CDR3. With 2 bases removed from V and 6 bases from J, the gap between germline ends came to 13 bases. The CDR3 loop is CASSYGWPGAGELFF. The CDR3 DNA reads TGTGCCAGCAGTTACGGGTGGCCAGGGGCCGGGGAGCTGTTTTTT.

This clonotype was observed many times. The chain has TRBV20-1 and TRBJ1-2, with TRBD1 matching 8 bases. V lost 0 bases and J lost 7; bases outside the gene matches: 7. Germline CDR1 DFQATT, CDR2 SNEGSKA (reference sequence). This CDR3 contains 14 residues. The CDR3 sequence: CSARDRQGAFGYTF. DNA for the CDR3: TGCAGTGCTAGAGATCGGCAGGGGGCCTTTGGCTACACCTTC.

This clonotype was picked up many times. This chain joins TRBV28 and TRBJ2-3, with 10 nucleotides matching TRBD2. This CDR3 contains 15 residues. The germline V gene has CDR1 MDHEN and CDR2 SYDVKM. V was pared by 2 bases and J by 8 bases, with 7 bases of the junction left unmatched. CDR3 nucleotides: TGTGCCAGCAGTTTAAGCTCTAGCGGGGGTGGTACGCAGTATTTT. It is translated as CASSLSSSGGGTQYF.

There are a few counts of this clonotype. The V and J genes are TRBV20-1 and TRBJ1-5; D is ambiguous. CDR3 length: 15 amino acids. CDR1 is DFQATT, CDR2 SNEGSKA, per germline (reference sequence). V was trimmed by 3 bases and J by 7 bases, leaving 19 bases between them. The CDR3, as DNA: TGCAGTGCTAGCCGCCATCCCGTAACCCCACAGCCCCAGCATTTT. Encoded protein: CSASRHPVTPQPQHF.

This clonotype was seen a handful of times. The chain joins TRBV28 to TRBJ2-1, with D uncertain. CDR1 is MDHEN, CDR2 SYDVKM, per germline. With 3 bases removed from V and 6 bases from J, the gap between germline ends came to 6 bases. This CDR3 is built from 12 residues. In nucleotides, the CDR3 is TGTGCCAGCAGTTTGGGTTTCAATGAGCAGTTCTTC. Its translation is CASSLGFNEQFF.

The V gene is TRBV25-1, the J gene TRBJ1-5, with a tentative D call TRBD1 (5 bases). Trimming shortened V by 5 bases and J by 8 bases, and 13 bases separated the two germline ends. The CDR3 has 13 amino acids. Germline V gene sequence: CDR1 MGHDK, CDR2 SYGVNS. CDR3 coding DNA: TGTGCCAGCAGTCCAGGGTACGCCGAGCCCCAGCATTTT. The encoded protein is CASSPGYAEPQHF.

With respect to this clonotype: This may be a read error: a much more frequent sequence differs by one nucleotide. The chain couples TRBV5-1 to TRBJ2-7; D is undetermined. In germline, CDR1 is SGHRS, CDR2 YFSETQ. V was trimmed by 8 bases and J by 2 bases, leaving 17 bases between them. This CDR3 is built from 14 residues. The CDR3 here is CASTVQSGPYEQYF. CDR3 in DNA: TGCGCCAGTACGGTCCAGTCTGGCCCCTACGAGCAGTACTTC.

This clonotype has a count of ten or more. V and J are TRBV7-2 and TRBJ2-3; possibly TRBD2 for D (5 bases). The germline gives CDR1 SGHTA, CDR2 FQGNSA. Trimming shortened V by 5 bases and J by 0 bases, and 15 bases separated the two germline ends. The CDR3 runs 16 residues. Here the CDR3 reads CASSLPPTTSTDTQYF. The CDR3 DNA is TGTGCCAGCAGCCTACCCCCGACTACCAGCACAGATACGCAGTATTTT.

The genes are TRBV2 and TRBJ2-3, with D unresolved. Looked up from germline, CDR1 is SNHLY and CDR2 is FYNNEI. This CDR3 contains 14 residues. Trimming cost V 7 bases and J 1 base, with 12 bases left between them. The CDR3 region has the DNA TGTGCCAGCATCGGGTTTACCCGCACAGATACGCAGTATTTT. Translated, it gives CASIGFTRTDTQYF.

This clonotype has at least ten counts. The chain has TRBV12-3 or TRBV12-4 and TRBJ1-4; D possibly corresponds to TRBD1 (5 bases). This CDR3 contains 15 residues. The V gene lost 6 bases and the J gene lost 2 bases, with 13 bases spanning the gap. The CDR3 loop is CASRAQGGTNEKLFF. CDR3 DNA: TGTGCCAGCAGGGCCCAGGGAGGCACTAATGAAAAACTGTTTTTT.

In its sample, this clonotype was seen a few times. The chain is built from TRBV5-6 and TRBJ2-5, with D unclear. The CDR3 length is 14 residues. Trimming stripped 1 base from V and 7 bases from J, with 14 bases between. The germline V gene has CDR1 SGHDT and CDR2 YYEEEE. The CDR3 sequence: CASSLSGASGTQYF. As DNA, the CDR3 is TGTGCCAGCAGCTTGTCCGGAGCCTCGGGGACCCAGTACTTC.

As concerns this clonotype: It may be a read error: a sequence one base away is much more abundant. This chain links TRBV7-9 with TRBJ2-7; no reliable D call. Germline V gene lookup returns CDR1 SEHNR and CDR2 FQNEAQ (reference sequence). The CDR3 is 12 amino acids. The CDR3 nucleotides are TGTGCCAGCAGCCAGCTTTCCTACGGGCAGTACTTC. Its protein is CASSQLSYGQYF.

This clonotype was counted ten times or more. The chain carries TRBV15 and TRBJ2-7, with a weak D call TRBD1 (5 bases). The CDR3 sequence is 15 residues long. V was shortened by 2 bases and J by 6 bases, with 17 bases between the two germline ends. Germline CDR1 reads LNHNV; CDR2 reads YYDKDF (reference sequence). DNA for the CDR3: TGTGCCACCAGCAGAAGGACAACTGGGTTGGGCGAGCAGTACTTC. Its protein product is CATSRRTTGLGEQYF.

This clonotype was seen ten or more times. The chain employs TRBV7-6 and TRBJ2-1, with 8 positions matching TRBD2. The V and J ends lost 5 bases and 5 bases, in that order; junction bases with no gene match: 8. Germline lookup yields CDR1 SGHVS and CDR2 FNYEAQ. The CDR3 spans 15 residues. The CDR3 coding sequence is TGTGCCAGCAGCACTGTAGCGGGGTACGACAATGAGCAGTTCTTC. Protein product: CASSTVAGYDNEQFF.

This clonotype was observed many times. The chain carries TRBV29-1 and TRBJ2-7; 7 bases fit TRBD2. This CDR3 is built from 14 residues. J was trimmed by 7 bases and V by 6 bases; bases with no gene match: 15. CDR1 SQVTM and CDR2 ANQGSEA come from the germline V gene. The DNA of the CDR3 is TGCAGCGTACATCGGGGGGTAGCGGCGGGGGAGCAGTACTTC. It is translated as CSVHRGVAAGEQYF.

This clonotype was counted many times. The rearrangement joins TRBV5-1 to TRBJ2-1, with unresolved D. CDR1 is SGHRS, CDR2 YFSETQ, per germline. Trimming took 0 bases from V and 2 from J, leaving 9 bases between them. This CDR3 spans 15 amino acids. CDR3 coding DNA: TGCGCCAGCAGCTTGGCAAGGGTCCCCTACAATGAGCAGTTCTTC. It codes for CASSLARVPYNEQFF. Complete variable domain (other parts from reference TRBV5-1 and TRBJ2-1): KAGVTQTPRYLIKTRGQQVTLSCSPISGHRSVSWYQQTPGQGLQFLFEYFSETQRNKGNFPGRFSGRQFSNSRSEMNVSTLELGDSALYLCASSLARVPYNEQFFGPGTRLTVL.

This clonotype has ten or more counts. The V and J genes are TRBV20-1 and TRBJ2-7; a weak D match, TRBD1 (6 bases). The CDR3 totals 15 residues. In germline, CDR1 is DFQATT, CDR2 SNEGSKA (reference sequence). V was pared by 0 bases and J by 0 bases, with 12 bases between. This CDR3 reads CSARDLTGSSYEQYF. CDR3 bases: TGCAGTGCTAGAGATCTCACAGGGAGCTCCTACGAGCAGTACTTC.